What follows is one TCR beta chain and its context. The data were obtained in a study of T cell responses to AZD1222 COVID-19 vaccine. Some clones are missing from TCRdb's copy, which holds only in-frame ones; the method was immunoSEQ multiplex PCR. Here the sample spans tens of thousands of clones, about 74% being singletons. V shed 3 bases and J 4 bases; nucleotides not matched to a gene: 2. This CDR3 comprises 14 residues. Germline V gene lookup returns CDR1 DFQATT and CDR2 SNEGSKA (reference sequence). The chain combines TRBV20-1 with TRBJ2-5, with 13 positions matching TRBD2. This material consisted of peripheral blood, taken 28 days after the second AZD1222 dose. The TCR was taken from an adult who received the AZD1222 COVID-19 vaccine. This CDR3 is CSASGLAGVETQYF. Written as DNA, the CDR3 is TGCAGTGCTAGTGGACTAGCGGGGGTAGAGACCCAGTACTTC.